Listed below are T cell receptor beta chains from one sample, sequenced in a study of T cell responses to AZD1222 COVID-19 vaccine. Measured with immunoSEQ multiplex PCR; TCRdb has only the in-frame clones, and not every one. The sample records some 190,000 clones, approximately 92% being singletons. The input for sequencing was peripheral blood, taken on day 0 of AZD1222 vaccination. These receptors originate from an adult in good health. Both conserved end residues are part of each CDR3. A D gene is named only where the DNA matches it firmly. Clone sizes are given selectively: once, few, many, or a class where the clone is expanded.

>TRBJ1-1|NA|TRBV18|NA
TGTGCCAGCTCACCAGGGCCTCAGAACACTGAAGCTTTCTTT
CASSPGPQNTEAFF
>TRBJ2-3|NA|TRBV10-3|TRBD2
TGTGCCATCAGTGAACCTAGCGGGGGCACAGATACGCAGTATTTT
CAISEPSGGTDTQYF
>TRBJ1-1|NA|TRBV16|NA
TGTGCCAGCACGACAATTGAGGGGGGCACTGAAGCTTTCTTT
CASTTIEGGTEAFF
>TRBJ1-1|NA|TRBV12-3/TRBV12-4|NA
TGTGCCAGCACCCAAAACACTGAAGCTTTCTTT
CASTQNTEAFF
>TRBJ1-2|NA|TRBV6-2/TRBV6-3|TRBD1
TGTGCCAGCAGTTACCCTGGGACAGCTAACTATGGCTACACCTTC
CASSYPGTANYGYTF
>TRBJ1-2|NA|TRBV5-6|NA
TGTGCCAGCAGCCGAAACAGGGTAGGCGGCTACACCTTC
CASSRNRVGGYTF
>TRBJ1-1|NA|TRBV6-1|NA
TGTGCCAGCAGTGAACTGGGGGTCACTGAAGCTTTCTTT
CASSELGVTEAFF
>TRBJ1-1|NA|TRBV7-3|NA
TGTGCCAGCAGCTCGCGCACGAACACTGAAGCTTTCTTT
CASSSRTNTEAFF
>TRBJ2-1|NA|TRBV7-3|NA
TGTGCCAGCAGCTTTTCAGCCTACAATGAGCAGTTCTTC
CASSFSAYNEQFF
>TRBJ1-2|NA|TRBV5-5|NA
TGTGCCAGCAGCTCAGAGACAAGGGCGGACTATGGCTACACCTTC
CASSSETRADYGYTF
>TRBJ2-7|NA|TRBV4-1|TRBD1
TGCGCCAGCAGCCAAACCTTCGGGACAGGCTCCTACGAGCAGTACTTC
CASSQTFGTGSYEQYF
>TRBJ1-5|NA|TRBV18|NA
TGTGCCAGCTCAGCCCTTCAGGGAGGACAGCCCCAGCATTTT
CASSALQGGQPQHF
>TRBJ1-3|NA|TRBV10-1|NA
TGCGCCATCCAACCATTTCTGGGGCGGAGTAGGTGGTCTGGAAACACCATATATTTT
CAIQPFLGRSRWSGNTIYF
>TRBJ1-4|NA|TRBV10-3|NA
TGTGCCATCAGTCCTACCACGGGGCCCGCAACTAATGAAAAACTGTTTTTT
CAISPTTGPATNEKLFF
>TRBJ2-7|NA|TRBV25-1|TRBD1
TGTGCCAGCAGGAGGACAGGGGGCTCCTACGAGCAGTACTTC
CASRRTGGSYEQYF
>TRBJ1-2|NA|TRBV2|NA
TGTGCCAGCAGCCGGGAGTTAGGGGAAGCCAACTATGGCTACACCTTC
CASSRELGEANYGYTF
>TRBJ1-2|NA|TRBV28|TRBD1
TGTGCCAGCAGTTCACCGGGACAGGGGGTTCCTGGCTACACCTTC
CASSSPGQGVPGYTF
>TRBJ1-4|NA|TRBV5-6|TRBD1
TGTGCCAGCAGCGGTACTCGGGACAGCTTTGAAAAACTGTTTTTT
CASSGTRDSFEKLFF
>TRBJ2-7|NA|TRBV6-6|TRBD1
TGTGCCAGCAGTTCCGGGACAGGCGTTTATGAGTACTTC
CASSSGTGVYEYF
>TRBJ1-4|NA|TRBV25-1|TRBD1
TGTGCCAGCACGCCGACGCAGGGGGCGGGTGAAAAACTGTTTTTT
CASTPTQGAGEKLFF
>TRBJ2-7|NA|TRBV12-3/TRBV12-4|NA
TGTGCCAGCACCCTTGGGGTTACCTACGAGCAGTACTTC
CASTLGVTYEQYF
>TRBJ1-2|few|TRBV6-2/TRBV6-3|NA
TGTGCCAGCAGTTCTCTACAAGCAGGGGAAACCCCTTATGGCTACACCTTC
CASSSLQAGETPYGYTF
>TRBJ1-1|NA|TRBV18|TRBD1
TGTGCCAGCTCACCAGGACAGGGTTTCACTGAAGCTTTCTTT
CASSPGQGFTEAFF
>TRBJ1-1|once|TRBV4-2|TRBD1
TGTGCCAGCAGCCAAGCAGGGGGCAACACTGAAGCTTTCTTT
CASSQAGGNTEAFF
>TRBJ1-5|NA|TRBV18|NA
TGTGCCAGCTCCCGACAGGAGGATCAGCCCCAGCATTTT
CASSRQEDQPQHF
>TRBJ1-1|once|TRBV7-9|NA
TGTGCCAGCAGCCTACTACTTCTTGAAGCTTTCTTT
CASSLLLLEAFF
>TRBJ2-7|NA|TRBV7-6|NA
TGTGCCAGCAGCTCCCCCTGGAGCGCTAGCGAACCCAACGAGCAGTACTTC
CASSSPWSASEPNEQYF
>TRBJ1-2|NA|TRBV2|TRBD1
TGTGCCAGCAGCGGGACAGGGGCCATGTATGGCTACACCTTC
CASSGTGAMYGYTF
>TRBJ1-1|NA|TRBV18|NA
TGTGCCAGCTCACCCGCGGGGAGGGGCAACACTGAAGCTTTCTTT
CASSPAGRGNTEAFF
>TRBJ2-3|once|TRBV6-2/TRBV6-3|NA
TGTGCCAGCAGTACCACTAATTGGGGGCGATTCACAGATACGCAGTATTTT
CASSTTNWGRFTDTQYF
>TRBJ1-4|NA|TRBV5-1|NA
TGCGCCAGCAGGACAGGCCCGGCCGTGACAAATGAAAAACTGTTTTTT
CASRTGPAVTNEKLFF
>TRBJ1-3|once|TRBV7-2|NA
TGTGCCAGCAGCCGGACACAGGGACTCTCTGGAAACACCATATATTTT
CASSRTQGLSGNTIYF